What follows is one T cell receptor (beta chain) and its context. The data were taken from a study of OX40 agonist ivuxolimab in advanced cancers. About the study: It was ivuxolimab, an agonistic anti-OX40 (CD134) antibody, that patients were treated with. Partial responses were recorded for three patients, including one with hepatocellular carcinoma and two with cutaneous melanoma. Patients got intravenous ivuxolimab at 0.01 to 10 mg/kg every 2 weeks.

The germline V gene encodes CDR1 SNHLY and CDR2 FYNNEI. The CDR3 has 13 amino acids. The germline V and J ends were trimmed by 4 bases and 4 bases, with 8 bases remaining between them. This table comes from immunoSEQ multiplex PCR, and its TCRdb copy is limited to in-frame clones, with some not included. The table shows about 62,000 clones, with about four fifths occurring only once. The receptor was isolated from an adult with an advanced solid tumor such as melanoma, head and neck, liver or kidney cancer. The starting material was CD4+ or CD8+ T cells sorted from blood, obtained in a trial of the OX40 agonist ivuxolimab. The V call is TRBV2, the J call TRBJ1-3; unclear D gene. The DNA for the CDR3 is TGTGCCAGCAGTGGTAGTACAGGAAACACCATATATTTT. Translated: CASSGSTGNTIYF. The full variable domain, completed using reference TRBV2 and TRBJ1-3, is EPEVTQTPSHQVTQMGQEVILRCVPISNHLYFYWYRQILGQKVEFLVSFYNNEISEKSEIFDDQFSVERPDGSNFTLKIRSTKLEDSAMYFCASSGSTGNTIYFGEGSWLTVV.